The 13 T cell receptor beta chains in this list originate from one sample, sequenced in a study of blood T cells in healthy people across ages. Primers used in a second PCR of about 6 to 12 cycles were a sample-barcoded 5' primer and a J-beta primer mix. TCRdb processed the 5' RACE reads anew with MiXCR; each CDR3 protein has one entry. The sample has some 860,000 distinct CDR3 sequences; around three fifths are singletons. The specimen was blood. Receptors were obtained from a man aged 35 to 55 in good health.

This clonotype was observed a single time. The chain links TRBV11-2 to TRBJ1-2; TRBD1 agrees at 7 bases. J gave up 13 bases and V 4 bases, and 21 bases lay outside the gene matches. This CDR3 has 16 residues. From germline, CDR1 is SGHAT and CDR2 FQNNGV. The CDR3 reads CASSSQGVGKSVGSTF. In nucleotides, the CDR3 is TGTGCCAGCAGCTCGCAGGGGGTTGGGAAGTCGGTCGGATCCACCTTC. The full variable domain, its missing parts supplied by reference TRBV11-2 and TRBJ1-2, is EAGVAQSPRYKIIEKRQSVAFWCNPISGHATLYWYQQILGQGPKLLIQFQNNGVVDDSQLPKDRFSAERLKGVDSTLKIQPAKLEDSAVYLCASSSQGVGKSVGSTFGSGTRLTVV.

There are a few counts of this clonotype. This chain uses TRBV12-3 or TRBV12-4 with TRBJ2-3; D remains ambiguous. This CDR3 contains 14 residues. With 1 base removed from V and 2 bases from J, the gap between germline ends came to 7 bases. The chain's CDR3 is CASSLGVPTDTQYF. CDR3 DNA: TGTGCCAGCAGTTTAGGGGTACCCACAGATACGCAGTATTTT.

The sample holds a few counts of this clonotype. The chain combines TRBV7-9 with TRBJ1-5; 10 bases map to TRBD1. The CDR3 consists of 17 residues. Germline V gene lookup returns CDR1 SEHNR and CDR2 FQNEAQ (reference sequence). The V and J ends lost 1 base and 6 bases, in that order; junction bases with no gene match: 9. CDR3 protein: CASSLVVGTGAGQPQHF. The CDR3 nucleotides are TGTGCCAGCAGCTTAGTTGTCGGGACAGGGGCAGGTCAGCCCCAGCATTTT.

V gene TRBV3-1 combines with J gene TRBJ2-1, with D perhaps TRBD1 or TRBD2 (5 bases each). Trimming shortened V by 2 bases and J by 8 bases, and 19 bases separated the two germline ends. The CDR3 extends over 16 amino acids. Germline assignment: CDR1 LGHDT and CDR2 YNNKEL (reference sequence). Here the CDR3 reads CASSQKGREFWDEQFF. As DNA, the CDR3 is TGTGCCAGCAGCCAAAAGGGCAGGGAGTTTTGGGATGAGCAGTTCTTC.

The J gene is TRBJ1-1, the V gene TRBV27; no clear D. The V and J ends lost 5 bases and 1 base respectively, with 17 bases between them. Germline CDR1 is MNHEY and CDR2 is SMNVEV (reference sequence). The CDR3 has 16 residues. The CDR3 DNA sequence: TGTGCCAGCAGTGCCATCGGCCCTCAGCAGAACACTGAAGCTTTCTTT. Encoded protein: CASSAIGPQQNTEAFF.

This rearrangement joins TRBV7-2 to TRBJ2-3, with 7 bases matching TRBD2. The CDR3 contains 16 residues. The V gene's germline CDR1 is SGHTA and CDR2 FQGNSA. V was pared by 3 bases and J by 3 bases, with 9 bases of the junction left unmatched. CDR3: CASSFPLGEGTDTQYF. Here the CDR3 DNA reads TGTGCCAGCAGCTTTCCACTAGGGGAGGGTACAGATACGCAGTATTTT.

The chain recombines TRBV5-1 with TRBJ2-7; D is possibly TRBD2 (5 bases). Trimming removed 0 bases at V and 2 bases at J, with 9 bases between. CDR1 is SGHRS, CDR2 YFSETQ, per germline. This CDR3 spans 14 amino acids. The CDR3 DNA reads TGCGCCAGCAGCTTGGCTCGGGGTGCCTACGAGCAGTACTTC. It specifies CASSLARGAYEQYF.

The chain couples TRBV30 to TRBJ2-7; D perhaps matches TRBD1 (6 bases). This CDR3 contains 12 residues. Germline CDR1 reads GTSNPN; CDR2 reads SVGIG (reference sequence). Trimming took 2 bases from V and 2 from J, leaving 7 bases between them. DNA of the CDR3: TGTGCCTGGAGTCCAGGGGCCTACGAGCAGTACTTC. As protein: CAWSPGAYEQYF.

The genes are TRBV20-1 and TRBJ2-1; D is tentatively TRBD1 or TRBD2 (5 bases each). CDR1 is DFQATT, CDR2 SNEGSKA, per germline (reference sequence). This CDR3 comprises 9 residues. Trimming pared 3 bases from V and 15 bases from J, leaving 9 bases between. The CDR3: CSASQGPFF. CDR3 in DNA: TGCAGTGCTAGCCAGGGACCGTTCTTC.

This clonotype showed up just a few times. V is TRBV4-3 and J is TRBJ2-1; 9 bases match TRBD1. Trimming cost V 0 bases and J 1 base; bases outside gene matches: 4. CDR1 is LGHNA and CDR2 is YSLEER in the germline V gene. This CDR3 comprises 17 residues. CDR3 bases: TGCGCCAGCAGCCAAGAACCGGGACAGGGTTCCTACAATGAGCAGTTCTTC. Amino acid sequence: CASSQEPGQGSYNEQFF.

The chain couples TRBV4-1 to TRBJ2-7; D possibly uses TRBD1 or TRBD2 (5 bases each). Germline V gene data show CDR1 as MGHRA and CDR2 as YSYEKL. The germline V and J ends were trimmed by 2 bases and 1 base, with 15 bases remaining between them. This CDR3 has 16 amino acids. The CDR3 sequence: CASSQPEVGTSYEQYF. DNA for the CDR3: TGCGCCAGCAGCCAACCCGAAGTTGGGACGTCCTACGAGCAGTACTTC.

This clonotype appeared a few times. This chain connects TRBV7-9 to TRBJ1-2, with unresolved D. Germline V gene lookup returns CDR1 SEHNR and CDR2 FQNEAQ (reference sequence). Trimming stripped 1 base from V and 4 bases from J, with 19 bases between. The CDR3 length is 17 residues. The CDR3 sequence: CASSLGRTAREGYGYTF. DNA of the CDR3: TGTGCCAGCAGCTTAGGGAGGACCGCGAGGGAGGGCTATGGCTACACCTTC.

This chain uses TRBV7-8 with TRBJ2-4; 7 nucleotides line up with TRBD1. The DNA end lines up better with TRBJ2-7; the J call may be wrong. There are 15 residues in the CDR3. Germline V gene lookup returns CDR1 SGHVS and CDR2 FQNEAQ. The CDR3 DNA reads TGTGCCAGCAGCTTAGCGCTTGTTCAGGGGGACGAGCAGTACTTC. Protein product: CASSLALVQGDEQYF.